The TCR beta chain under discussion was sequenced for a study of T cells in Graves' hyperthyroidism and ophthalmopathy. Using RNA transcripts as the source, TCR beta CDR3 regions were amplified. The study used the HTBI primer set for a first-round RT-PCR of the TCR CDR3. TCRdb processed the multiplex PCR reads anew with MiXCR; each CDR3 protein has one entry. The top ten clones hold roughly two fifths of a sample with 350,000 to 400,000 distinct CDR3 sequences, around a sixth of them seen once. The CDR3 length is 15 residues. CDR1 and CDR2 from the germline V gene are MNHEY and SVGEGT. V was shortened by 2 bases and J by 2 bases, with 10 bases between the two germline ends. This clonotype was observed many times.

The sample was blood. This chain links TRBV6-2 or TRBV6-3 with TRBJ1-3; D is perhaps TRBD1 (6 bases). The source is a man between 18 and 35 years old with Graves' ophthalmopathy. This CDR3 reads CASSYGDRTGNTIYF. The CDR3 DNA reads as TGTGCCAGCAGTTACGGCGACAGGACTGGAAACACCATATATTTT.